These 22 T cell receptor beta chains were sequenced from one sample in a study of PD-1 blockade in classical Hodgkin lymphoma (dated by TCRdb to the early 2020s). Explained via the paper, the time point label denotes: cycle 4 day 1 (C4D1), after more than five weeks of nivolumab. Every trial patient had relapsed following autologous stem cell transplantation, and prior brentuximab vedotin exposure was what differed among cohorts A, B and C. The library was prepared using the immunoSEQ multiplex PCR assay. TCRdb carries this immuneACCESS record with in-frame sequences only. Its versions omit some clonotypes, under half of them owing to an unresolved V gene in the studies checked, with the rest unexplained. The sample contains around 23,000 clones, about 86% of them found a single time. 6.2% of the sample belongs to the ten largest clones. The sequencing here drew on peripheral blood mononuclear cells (PBMCs), taken before the fourth cycle of nivolumab. The source is a human donor with classical Hodgkin lymphoma.

A remark on this clone: At one boundary the junction diverges from the germline segment, which might be a read error. V is TRBV27 and J is TRBJ2-1; perhaps D is TRBD1 or TRBD2 (5 bases each). Germline V gene sequence: CDR1 MNHEY, CDR2 SMNVEV (reference sequence). This CDR3 comprises 14 residues. The CDR3 protein is CASSLSISGREPIF. The DNA for the CDR3 is TGTGCCAGCAGTTTATCGATAAGTGGCAGGGAGCCAATCTTC.

V is TRBV10-3 and J is TRBJ2-3; 7 nucleotides line up with TRBD1. V was pared by 6 bases and J by 0 bases, with 3 bases of the junction left unmatched. Looked up from germline, CDR1 is ENHRY and CDR2 is SYGVKD. The CDR3 spans 14 residues. The CDR3 DNA is TGTGCCATCAGCGGGACAGCTAGCACAGATACGCAGTATTTT. Translated: CAISGTASTDTQYF.

V usage is TRBV28 and J usage is TRBJ2-1, with D possibly TRBD2 on 6 matching bases. The CDR3 length is 14 residues. CDR1 and CDR2 from the germline V gene are MDHEN and SYDVKM. V was clipped by 6 bases and J by 9 bases, with 18 bases between them. CDR3 residues: CASSRPGGRVEQFF. The DNA of the CDR3 is TGTGCCAGCAGCCGACCCGGAGGGCGGGTTGAGCAGTTCTTC.

In DNA form, the CDR3 reads TGTGCCAGCAGCCCCAGGTCGCGGGGCTACACCTTC. The encoded protein is CASSPRSRGYTF. The rearrangement links TRBV28 to TRBJ1-2, with D hard to call. V was pared by 6 bases and J by 8 bases, with 13 bases between. This CDR3 has 12 amino acids. Germline CDR1 is MDHEN and CDR2 is SYDVKM.

This clone was detected a few times. The gene calls are TRBV14 and TRBJ1-5, with TRBD1 identical over 8 bases. In germline, CDR1 is SGHDN, CDR2 FVKESK. Unmatched junction bases numbered 7, after V lost 3 bases and J lost 9 bases. This CDR3 region has 14 residues. CDR3 in amino acids: CASSQTGARGPQHF. In DNA, the CDR3 is TGTGCCAGCAGCCAGACAGGGGCCCGGGGGCCCCAGCATTTT.

The rearrangement joins TRBV5-1 to TRBJ2-3, with 8 bases that match TRBD2. The germline gives CDR1 SGHRS, CDR2 YFSETQ. CDR3 length equals 14 residues. V shed 4 bases and J 4 bases; nucleotides not matched to a gene: 5. The CDR3 loop is CASSLRTSPDTQYF. Here the CDR3 DNA reads TGCGCCAGCAGCCTAAGGACTAGCCCAGATACGCAGTATTTT.

There are a few counts of this clone. V gene TRBV6-4 combines with J gene TRBJ2-1; 8 bases are a match to TRBD1. Germline-derived CDR1 and CDR2 are MRHNA and SNTAGT. CDR3 length: 13 residues. The V and J ends lost 9 bases and 2 bases, in that order; junction bases with no gene match: 3. In DNA, the CDR3 is TGTGCCAGGACAGGGGTCCCCTACAATGAGCAGTTCTTC. It yields the protein CARTGVPYNEQFF.

The chain has TRBV7-2 and TRBJ1-5, with 10 positions matching TRBD1. The CDR3 covers 15 residues. Germline trimming cut 5 bases from V and 4 bases from J; bases unmatched to any gene: 5. Looked up from germline, CDR1 is SGHTA and CDR2 is FQGNSA. In DNA, the CDR3 is TGTGCCAGCAGCCCGGACAGGGGGAGGAATCAGCCCCAGCATTTT. Translating gives CASSPDRGRNQPQHF.

The chain is built from TRBV7-8 and TRBJ1-5, with D unclear. CDR1 is SGHVS and CDR2 is FQNEAQ in the germline V gene. V lost 8 bases and J lost 6, with 26 bases in between. The CDR3 covers 17 residues. Here the CDR3 reads CASPPSSQFGRIQPQHF. As DNA, the CDR3 is TGTGCCAGCCCACCCTCGTCACAGTTTGGGAGGATTCAGCCCCAGCATTTT.

This clone was seen only once. CDR3 bases: TGTGCCAGCAGCCTCGGGACTAGCATAACCTACGAGCAGTACTTC. Translated, it gives CASSLGTSITYEQYF. V and J are TRBV7-6 and TRBJ2-7, with 9 bases identical to TRBD2. From germline, CDR1 is SGHVS and CDR2 FNYEAQ. The CDR3 runs 15 residues. Unmatched junction bases numbered 7, after V lost 5 bases and J lost 2 bases.

The chain recombines TRBV4-2 with TRBJ2-1; 8 nucleotides align to TRBD1. The CDR3 length is 12 residues. J was trimmed by 7 bases and V by 4 bases; bases with no gene match: 0. The V gene's germline CDR1 is LGHNA and CDR2 YNFKEQ. CDR3 nucleotides: TGTGCCAGCAGCCGGACAGGGAATGAGCAGTTCTTC. Amino acids: CASSRTGNEQFF.

The rearrangement uses TRBV9 and TRBJ1-2, with 8 nucleotides matching TRBD1. V lost 0 bases to trimming and J lost 2 bases; unmatched junction nucleotides: 15. There are 19 residues in the CDR3. CDR1 SGDLS and CDR2 YYNGEE come from the germline V gene. The CDR3 spells CASSVASIAGTGANYGYTF. CDR3 sequence (DNA): TGTGCCAGCAGCGTAGCTTCAATTGCCGGGACAGGCGCCAACTATGGCTACACCTTC.

The rearrangement joins TRBV27 to TRBJ1-5; 9 positions match TRBD1. With V trimmed by 3 bases and J by 1 base, 1 base remained unmatched. Germline V lookup: CDR1 MNHEY, CDR2 SMNVEV (reference sequence). The CDR3 is made up of 15 amino acids. The CDR3 spells CASSFGTGSNQPQHF. Here the CDR3 DNA reads TGTGCCAGCAGTTTTGGGACAGGGAGCAATCAGCCCCAGCATTTT.

This clone was seen a few times. Other nucleotide sequences in the sample specify the same CDR3. This chain uses TRBV19 with TRBJ1-1, with D perhaps matching TRBD1 (6 bases). The V end was cut by 0 bases, the J end by 7 bases, with 9 bases between. CDR3 length: 13 amino acids. Per the germline V gene, CDR1 is LNHDA and CDR2 is SQIVND (reference sequence). In nucleotides, the CDR3 is TGTGCCAGTAGTATAGAGGGGGGCTTTGAAGCTTTCTTT. Protein sequence: CASSIEGGFEAFF. The complete variable domain, with remaining parts taken from reference TRBV19 and TRBJ1-1, reads DGGITQSPKYLFRKEGQNVTLSCEQNLNHDAMYWYRQDPGQGLRLIYYSQIVNDFQKGDIAEGYSVSREKKESFPLTVTSAQKNPTAFYLCASSIEGGFEAFFGQGTRLTVV.

This clone came up once. The rearrangement uses TRBV11-3 and TRBJ1-1; D gene unclear. V shed 3 bases and J shed 0 bases, with 11 bases lying between them. CDR1 SGHNT and CDR2 YENEEA come from the germline V gene. CDR3 length: 15 amino acids. The CDR3 loop is CASSFLTVLNTEAFF. The CDR3 DNA is TGTGCCAGCAGCTTTTTGACCGTTTTGAACACTGAAGCTTTCTTT. Together with reference TRBV11-3 and TRBJ1-1, the CDR3 gives the full variable domain: EAGVVQSPRYKIIEKKQPVAFWCNPISGHNTLYWYLQNLGQGPELLIRYENEEAVDDSQLPKDRFSAERLKGVDSTLKIQPAELGDSAVYLCASSFLTVLNTEAFFGQGTRLTVV.

This chain links TRBV19 with TRBJ2-2, with TRBD2 matching 12 bases. Trimming took 6 bases from V and 7 from J; bases not matched to a gene: 6. Germline assignment: CDR1 LNHDA and CDR2 SQIVND (reference sequence). The length of the CDR3 is 15 residues. Here the CDR3 reads CASRGGLAGFGELFF. CDR3 bases: TGTGCCAGTAGAGGAGGACTAGCGGGGTTCGGGGAGCTGTTTTTT.

The chain is built from TRBV11-2 and TRBJ2-3, with D uncertain. V lost 1 base, J lost 2 bases, and 13 bases lay in between. CDR3 length: 16 amino acids. The V gene's germline CDR1 is SGHAT and CDR2 FQNNGV. The CDR3 here is CASSLVSIPITDTQYF. The CDR3 bases are TGTGCCAGCAGCTTAGTTTCCATTCCGATCACAGATACGCAGTATTTT.

The chain has TRBV5-8 and TRBJ1-2; the D gene is possibly TRBD1 (6 bases). CDR1 SGHTS and CDR2 YDEGEE come from the germline V gene. With 2 bases removed from V and 4 bases from J, the gap between germline ends came to 21 bases. The CDR3 totals 17 residues. Written as DNA, the CDR3 is TGTGCCAGCAGCTTTGAAACAAGGGGGACGCTCGCCTATGGCTACACCTTC. It yields the protein CASSFETRGTLAYGYTF. Using reference TRBV5-8 and TRBJ1-2 for the parts outside the CDR3, the full variable domain is EAGVTQSPTHLIKTRGQQATLRCSPISGHTSVYWYQQALGLGLQFLLWYDEGEERNRGNFPPRFSGRQFPNYSSELNVNALELEDSALYLCASSFETRGTLAYGYTFGSGTRLTVV.

The chain has TRBV5-1 and TRBJ2-1; the D call may be TRBD1 or TRBD2 (5 bases each). This CDR3 contains 13 residues. CDR1 and CDR2 from the germline V gene are SGHRS and YFSETQ. Trimming stripped 4 bases from V and 6 bases from J, with 11 bases between. CDR3 loop: CASSPWDGNEQFF. The CDR3 nucleotides read TGCGCCAGCAGCCCGTGGGACGGCAATGAGCAGTTCTTC.

The rearrangement links TRBV7-9 to TRBJ2-7; the D gene is possibly TRBD1 (7 bases). This CDR3 contains 13 residues. Germline lookup yields CDR1 SEHNR and CDR2 FQNEAQ (reference sequence). Trimming took 1 base from V and 6 from J, leaving 10 bases between them. CDR3 coding DNA: TGTGCCAGCAGCTTAGACAGGGGAGGCGAGCAGTACTTC. Amino acid sequence: CASSLDRGGEQYF.

V gene TRBV7-9 combines with J gene TRBJ1-5; D gene unclear. CDR1 SEHNR and CDR2 FQNEAQ come from the germline V gene (reference sequence). The V end lost 2 bases, the J end lost 7 bases, and 6 bases lay between the germline ends. The CDR3 loop spans 12 amino acids. CDR3 residues: CASSLSEQPQHF. CDR3 bases: TGTGCCAGCAGCTTATCCGAACAGCCCCAGCATTTT.

This clone has only a few counts. The genes are TRBV28 and TRBJ1-2; D is undetermined. The CDR3 extends over 11 amino acids. Germline V gene data show CDR1 as MDHEN and CDR2 as SYDVKM. The V and J ends lost 8 bases and 5 bases respectively, with 9 bases between them. CDR3 in DNA: TGTGCCAGCCTTACACGTTATGGCTACACCTTC. Its translation: CASLTRYGYTF.